The 17 T cell receptor beta chains below come from one sample, sequenced in a study of graft-versus-host responses after intestinal transplantation. Sequencing was performed with immunoSEQ multiplex PCR; in TCRdb, only in-frame clones are kept and a portion is missing. This table holds about 59,000 clones, 90% to 95% found once. Their antigen targets remain unknown. Sequenced material: unstimulated CD4+ T cells sorted from spleen or lymph node cells, taken before transplant. These receptors were collected from a human donor who was the organ donor for an intestinal transplant.

The V gene is TRBV5-1, the J gene TRBJ1-4, with a weak D call TRBD1 (6 bases). CDR1 is SGHRS and CDR2 is YFSETQ in the germline V gene. Deletions cut 2 bases from V and 4 bases from J, with 9 bases between. This CDR3 has 14 residues. This CDR3 is CASSFGGLNEKLFF. The CDR3 coding sequence is TGCGCCAGCAGCTTCGGGGGCCTTAATGAAAAACTGTTTTTT.

The chain recombines TRBV7-2 with TRBJ1-5; D remains ambiguous. Trimming took 3 bases from V and 6 from J, leaving 6 bases between them. CDR1 SGHTA and CDR2 FQGNSA come from the germline V gene. The CDR3 sequence is 12 residues long. The chain's CDR3 is CASSFSSQPQHF. Here the CDR3 DNA reads TGTGCCAGCAGCTTTTCCAGTCAGCCCCAGCATTTT. Looking up the rest from reference TRBV7-2 and TRBJ1-5 gives the full variable domain: GAGVSQSPSNKVTEKGKDVELRCDPISGHTALYWYRQSLGQGLEFLIYFQGNSAPDKSGLPSDRFSAERTGGSVSTLTIQRTQQEDSAVYLCASSFSSQPQHFGDGTRLSIL.

This clone has only one observation. The rearrangement joins TRBV2 to TRBJ2-7, with D tentatively TRBD1 (7 bases). The length of the CDR3 is 17 residues. With 0 bases removed from V and 5 bases from J, the gap between germline ends came to 20 bases. Germline V gene lookup returns CDR1 SNHLY and CDR2 FYNNEI. CDR3 region: CASSEARIVRGVNEQYF. The CDR3, as DNA: TGTGCCAGCAGTGAAGCCCGCATTGTCAGGGGGGTCAACGAGCAGTACTTC.

Concerning this clone itself: At the DNA level, this CDR3 is encoded by other sequences in the same sample as well. The rearrangement links TRBV11-2 to TRBJ1-2; no clear D gene. The germline V gene encodes CDR1 SGHAT and CDR2 FQNNGV. This CDR3 comprises 13 residues. Trimming cost V 3 bases and J 2 bases, with 7 bases left between them. CDR3 in amino acids: CASSFTGNYGYTF. The CDR3, as DNA: TGTGCCAGCAGCTTTACTGGGAACTATGGCTACACCTTC.

V is TRBV5-6 and J is TRBJ1-5; D gene uncertain. The germline gives CDR1 SGHDT, CDR2 YYEEEE. V was shortened by 1 base and J by 0 bases, with 11 bases between the two germline ends. This CDR3 has 16 amino acids. This CDR3 reads CASSLWGGGSNQPQHF. In DNA form, the CDR3 reads TGTGCCAGCAGCTTGTGGGGAGGCGGTAGCAATCAGCCCCAGCATTTT.

This chain links TRBV20-1 with TRBJ1-2; no clear D gene. Germline V gene sequence: CDR1 DFQATT, CDR2 SNEGSKA (reference sequence). This CDR3 contains 10 residues. Deletions cut 3 bases from V and 6 bases from J, with 5 bases between. The CDR3 here is CSASDNGYTF. The CDR3, as DNA: TGCAGTGCTAGCGACAATGGCTACACCTTC.

The chain links TRBV7-2 to TRBJ2-3; weak D call: TRBD2 (7 bases). The ends were cut back, 1 base at V and 5 bases at J, with 19 bases in the middle. The CDR3 runs to 17 residues. Germline CDR1 is SGHTA and CDR2 is FQGNSA. CDR3 DNA sequence: TGTGCCAGCAGCTTAGAAAGGTGGGGGGGCCTGGGAGATACGCAGTATTTT. This gives the protein CASSLERWGGLGDTQYF.

V is TRBV7-9 and J is TRBJ1-1; tentatively, D is TRBD1 (6 bases). The CDR3 spans 16 residues. Germline loops: CDR1 SEHNR, CDR2 FQNEAQ (reference sequence). Trimming removed 5 bases from V and 5 bases from J, with 21 bases in between. CDR3 sequence (DNA): TGTGCCAGCAGCCTTATTGGGGGGCGACAACTGACTGAAGCTTTCTTT. Translation: CASSLIGGRQLTEAFF.

This rearrangement joins TRBV10-3 to TRBJ1-5, with D perhaps matching TRBD1 (5 bases). Germline V lookup: CDR1 ENHRY, CDR2 SYGVKD. The V and J ends lost 3 bases and 7 bases respectively, with 10 bases between them. The CDR3 totals 13 residues. CDR3 in DNA: TGTGCCATCAGTGATCACCCAGGGCAGCCCCAGCATTTT. Residues: CAISDHPGQPQHF.

The chain couples TRBV5-4 to TRBJ2-3, with 11 bases that match TRBD2. V trimming: 4 bases; J trimming: 4 bases; junction bases outside the gene matches: 5. The CDR3 extends over 15 amino acids. CDR1 is SGHNT, CDR2 YYREEE, per germline (reference sequence). CDR3 amino acids: CASSASGGRADTQYF. DNA for the CDR3: TGTGCCAGCAGCGCTAGCGGGGGGAGGGCAGATACGCAGTATTTT.

The sample holds one count of this clone. The chain links TRBV11-2 to TRBJ1-4; D is undetermined. The CDR3 contains 14 residues. Trimming removed 5 bases at V and 8 bases at J, with 15 bases between. Germline V gene data show CDR1 as SGHAT and CDR2 as FQNNGV. The CDR3 is CASSPGPRYEKLFF. In DNA, the CDR3 is TGTGCCAGCAGCCCGGGTCCGAGGTACGAAAAACTGTTTTTT.

CDR3 region: CASSERGIGYTF. CDR3 coding DNA: TGTGCCAGCAGTGAAAGGGGGATCGGCTACACCTTC. This sequence joins TRBV6-5 and TRBJ1-2; tentatively, D is TRBD1 (6 bases). In germline, CDR1 is MNHEY, CDR2 SVGAGI. This CDR3 has 12 amino acids. V dropped 5 bases and J dropped 8 bases, with 12 bases sitting between them.

V usage is TRBV7-2 and J usage is TRBJ2-7, with TRBD1 identical over 9 bases. This CDR3 contains 15 residues. The germline V gene encodes CDR1 SGHTA and CDR2 FQGNSA. Losses at the gene ends were 5 bases for V and 6 bases for J; bases not matched to a gene: 11. The CDR3 sequence: CASSNARDRVSEQYF. The CDR3 DNA reads TGTGCCAGCAGCAACGCCCGGGACAGGGTATCCGAGCAGTACTTC.

The rearrangement links TRBV7-6 to TRBJ2-2; D remains unclear. Trimming took 2 bases from V and 4 from J, leaving 5 bases between them. This CDR3 comprises 13 residues. Germline CDR1 and CDR2: SGHVS and FNYEAQ. Here the CDR3 reads CASSLTATGELFF. Here the CDR3 DNA reads TGTGCCAGCAGCTTAACCGCCACCGGGGAGCTGTTTTTT.

The chain recombines TRBV5-8 with TRBJ2-7, with a possible D match to TRBD2 (6 bases). Per the germline V gene, CDR1 is SGHTS and CDR2 is YDEGEE. The CDR3 consists of 14 residues. Trimming removed 4 bases from V and 4 bases from J, with 15 bases in between. The CDR3 DNA is TGTGCCAGCAGCCGAGGACTAATCTCGTACGAGCAGTACTTC. Amino acid sequence: CASSRGLISYEQYF.

The genes are TRBV2 and TRBJ1-1, with TRBD1 matching over 9 bases. V dropped 0 bases and J dropped 4; count of bases not matched to a gene: 3. The CDR3 runs 15 residues. Germline V gene data show CDR1 as SNHLY and CDR2 as FYNNEI. Written as DNA, the CDR3 is TGTGCCAGCAGTGAAGCGGGACAGGGAGTCACTGAAGCTTTCTTT. Translated: CASSEAGQGVTEAFF.

The chain carries TRBV20-1 and TRBJ1-2; no reliable D call. This CDR3 is 9 amino acids long. Looked up from germline, CDR1 is DFQATT and CDR2 is SNEGSKA (reference sequence). The CDR3 region has the DNA TGCAGAACGGGAGGGGGCTACACCTTC. It specifies CRTGGGYTF.